Reported below is one TCR beta chain. Its antigen is unknown. The data stem from a study of T cells after yellow fever vaccination. Germline V gene lookup returns CDR1 SGDLS and CDR2 YYNGEE. V was pared by 0 bases and J by 2 bases, with 3 bases of the junction left unmatched. The CDR3 is 16 residues long. Regarding the study as a whole: Highly abundant clonotypes carried over from the bulk population could end up in FACS-sorted repertoires as contaminants. Subsequent to the booster, the majority of primary-vaccination clones reappeared (96% CD4, approximately 90% CD8).

By 5'RACE template switching, TCR cDNA was produced, with a universal primer site and UMIs added in the process. TCRdb itself ran the 5' RACE reads through MiXCR, one entry per CDR3 protein. The table has some 400,000 distinct CDR3 sequences, 6.2% seen once. Sample: PBMCs, taken 5 days after the yellow fever booster vaccination. The clonotype was recovered from a man younger than 40 who received the YFV17D yellow fever vaccine. The chain employs TRBV9 and TRBJ2-1, with 9 nucleotides matching TRBD2. The CDR3 is CASSVGAGGPYNEQFF. DNA of the CDR3: TGTGCCAGCAGCGTAGGAGCGGGAGGACCCTACAATGAGCAGTTCTTC.